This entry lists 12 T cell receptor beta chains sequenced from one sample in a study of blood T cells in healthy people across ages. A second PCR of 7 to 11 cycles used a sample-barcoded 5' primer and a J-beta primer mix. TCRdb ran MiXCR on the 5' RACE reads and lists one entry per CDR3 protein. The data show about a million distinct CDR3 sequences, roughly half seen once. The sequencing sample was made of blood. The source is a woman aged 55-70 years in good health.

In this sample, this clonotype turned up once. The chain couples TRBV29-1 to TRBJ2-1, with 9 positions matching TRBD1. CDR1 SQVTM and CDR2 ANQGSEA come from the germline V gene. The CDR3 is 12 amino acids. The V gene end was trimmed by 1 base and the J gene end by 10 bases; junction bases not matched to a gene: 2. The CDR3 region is CSVEGTGVEQFF. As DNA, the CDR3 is TGCAGCGTTGAAGGGACAGGGGTCGAGCAGTTCTTC.

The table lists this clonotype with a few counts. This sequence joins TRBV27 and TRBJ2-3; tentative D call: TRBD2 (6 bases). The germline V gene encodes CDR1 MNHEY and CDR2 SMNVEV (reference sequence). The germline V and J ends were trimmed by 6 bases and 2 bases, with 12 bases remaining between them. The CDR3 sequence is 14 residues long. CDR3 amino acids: CASSSGLPTDTQYF. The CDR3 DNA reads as TGTGCCAGCAGCTCGGGACTGCCCACAGATACGCAGTATTTT.

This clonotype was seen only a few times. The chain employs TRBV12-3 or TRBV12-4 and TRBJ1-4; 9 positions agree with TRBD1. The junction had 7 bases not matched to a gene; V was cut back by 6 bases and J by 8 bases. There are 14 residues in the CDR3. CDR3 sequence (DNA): TGTGCCAGCAGACTGGACAGGGGAGGAGAAAAACTGTTTTTT. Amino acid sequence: CASRLDRGGEKLFF.

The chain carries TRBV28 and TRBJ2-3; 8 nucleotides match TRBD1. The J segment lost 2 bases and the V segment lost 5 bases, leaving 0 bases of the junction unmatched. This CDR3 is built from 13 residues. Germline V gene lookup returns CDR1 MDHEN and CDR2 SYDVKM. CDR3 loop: CASSQGATDTQYF. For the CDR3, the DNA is TGTGCCAGCAGTCAGGGGGCCACAGATACGCAGTATTTT.

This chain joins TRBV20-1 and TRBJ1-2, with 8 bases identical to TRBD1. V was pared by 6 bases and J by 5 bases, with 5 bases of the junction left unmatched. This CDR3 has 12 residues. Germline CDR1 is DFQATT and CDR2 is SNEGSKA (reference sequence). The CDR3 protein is CSAPGGVYGYTF. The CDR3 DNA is TGCAGTGCCCCAGGGGGCGTGTATGGCTACACCTTC.

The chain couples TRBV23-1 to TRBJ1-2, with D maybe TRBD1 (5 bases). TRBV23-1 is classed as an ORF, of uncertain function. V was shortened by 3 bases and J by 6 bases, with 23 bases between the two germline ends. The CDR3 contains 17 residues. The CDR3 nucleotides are TGCGCCAGCAGTCAGGCCCAGGGCTCTGGATCAATGGATGGCTACACCTTC. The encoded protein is CASSQAQGSGSMDGYTF.

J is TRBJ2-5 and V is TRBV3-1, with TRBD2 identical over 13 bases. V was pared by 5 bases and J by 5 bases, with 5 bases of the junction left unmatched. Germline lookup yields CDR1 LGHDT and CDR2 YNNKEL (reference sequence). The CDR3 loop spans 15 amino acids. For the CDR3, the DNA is TGTGCCAGCAGCGGACTAGCGGGAGCGGGGGAGACCCAGTACTTC. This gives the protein CASSGLAGAGETQYF.

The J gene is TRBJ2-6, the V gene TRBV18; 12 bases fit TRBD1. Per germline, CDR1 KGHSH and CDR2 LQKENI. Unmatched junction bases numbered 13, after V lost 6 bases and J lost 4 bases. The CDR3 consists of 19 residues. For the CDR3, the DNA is TGTGCCAGCTCCAACCAGCCGGGACAGGGGGCGTCCGGGGCCAACGTCCTGACTTTC. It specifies CASSNQPGQGASGANVLTF.

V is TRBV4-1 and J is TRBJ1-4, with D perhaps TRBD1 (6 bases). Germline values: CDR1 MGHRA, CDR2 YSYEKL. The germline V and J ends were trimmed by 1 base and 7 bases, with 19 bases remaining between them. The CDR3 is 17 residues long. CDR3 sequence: CASSQVAWGGGLEKLFF. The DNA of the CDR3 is TGCGCCAGCAGCCAAGTGGCCTGGGGGGGCGGCCTTGAAAAACTGTTTTTT.

DNA of the CDR3: TGTGCCAGCATCCTAGGGGGGGCCGCATACAATGAGCAGTTCTTC. Amino acids: CASILGGAAYNEQFF. The chain is built from TRBV12-3 or TRBV12-4 and TRBJ2-1; D might be TRBD2 (7 bases). This CDR3 region has 15 residues. Trimming removed 7 bases from V and 4 bases from J, with 17 bases in between.

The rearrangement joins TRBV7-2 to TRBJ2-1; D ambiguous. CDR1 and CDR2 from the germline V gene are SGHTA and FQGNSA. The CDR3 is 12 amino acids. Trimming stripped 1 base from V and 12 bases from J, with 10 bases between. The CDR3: CASSLGVVGQFF. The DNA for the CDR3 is TGTGCCAGCAGCTTAGGTGTCGTAGGGCAGTTCTTC.

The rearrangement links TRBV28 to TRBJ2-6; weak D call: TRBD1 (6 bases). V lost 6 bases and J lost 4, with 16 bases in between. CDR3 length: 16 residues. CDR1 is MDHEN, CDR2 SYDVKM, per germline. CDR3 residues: CASSYNRVPGANVLTF. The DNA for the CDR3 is TGTGCCAGCAGCTACAACAGGGTCCCCGGGGCCAACGTCCTGACTTTC.